The sequence of this T cell receptor (beta chain) was determined in a study of blood T cell repertoires in COVID-19. Across the study: COVID-19 samples from acute and convalescent phases originated in the United States, Italy and Spain. From T cells, B-cell-depleted T cells, or PBMCs came the material, which was cDNA or gDNA.

Under the authors' procedure: Amplification of reference gene primers was used by the study to estimate nucleated cell counts. Data came from immunoSEQ multiplex PCR; TCRdb stores just in-frame clones and leaves some out. The V and J calls and clone size are taken from that table; D and trimming were inferred from the DNA. Here the sample spans roughly 260,000 clones, approximately 90% being singletons. There are 13 residues in the CDR3. Trimming removed 8 bases at V and 6 bases at J, with 13 bases between. The germline V gene has CDR1 MGHRA and CDR2 YSYEKL. This sequence originates from a man aged 55 to 70 who had recovered from COVID-19. J is TRBJ1-4 and V is TRBV4-1, with no clear D. The sequenced sample consisted of peripheral blood. The DNA for the CDR3 is TGCGCCAGCGCCATCGTGGGCTATGAAAAACTGTTTTTT. It translates to CASAIVGYEKLFF.